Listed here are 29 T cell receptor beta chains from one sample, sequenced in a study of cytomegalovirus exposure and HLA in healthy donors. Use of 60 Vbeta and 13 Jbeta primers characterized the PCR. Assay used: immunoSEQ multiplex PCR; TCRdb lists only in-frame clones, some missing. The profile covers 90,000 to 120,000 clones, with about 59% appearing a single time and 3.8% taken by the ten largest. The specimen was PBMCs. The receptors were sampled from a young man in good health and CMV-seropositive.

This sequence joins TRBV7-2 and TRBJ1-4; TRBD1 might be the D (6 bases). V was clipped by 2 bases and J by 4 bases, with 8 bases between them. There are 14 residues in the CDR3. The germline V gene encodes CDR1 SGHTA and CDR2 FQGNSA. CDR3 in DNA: TGTGCCAGCAGCTTATCAGGGGTTAATGAAAAACTGTTTTTT. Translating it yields CASSLSGVNEKLFF.

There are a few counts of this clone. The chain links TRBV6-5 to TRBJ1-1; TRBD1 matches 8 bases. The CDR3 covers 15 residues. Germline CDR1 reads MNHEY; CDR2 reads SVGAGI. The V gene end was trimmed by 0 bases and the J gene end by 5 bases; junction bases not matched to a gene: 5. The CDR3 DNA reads TGTGCCAGCAGTTACTCTCGGACAGGGCGAACTGAAGCTTTCTTT. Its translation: CASSYSRTGRTEAFF.

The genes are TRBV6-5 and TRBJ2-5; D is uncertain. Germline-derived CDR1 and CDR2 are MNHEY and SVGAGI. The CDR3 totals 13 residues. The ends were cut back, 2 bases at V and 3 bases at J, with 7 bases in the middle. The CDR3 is CASSYARKETQYF. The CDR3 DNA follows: TGTGCCAGCAGTTACGCCAGGAAAGAGACCCAGTACTTC.

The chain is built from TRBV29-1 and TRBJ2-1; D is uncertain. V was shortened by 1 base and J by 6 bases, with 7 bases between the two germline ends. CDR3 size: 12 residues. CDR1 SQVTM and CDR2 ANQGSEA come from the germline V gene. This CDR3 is CSVEGSSNEQFF. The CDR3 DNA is TGCAGCGTTGAAGGATCGAGCAATGAGCAGTTCTTC.

The DNA for the CDR3 is TGTGCCAGCAGCTTGCTAAGTGCAGGGAACTATGGCTACACCTTC. Its protein product is CASSLLSAGNYGYTF. The V gene is TRBV5-6, the J gene TRBJ1-2, with D possibly matching TRBD1 (5 bases). V was clipped by 1 base and J by 2 bases, with 12 bases between them. This CDR3 is 15 amino acids long. Germline CDR1 is SGHDT and CDR2 is YYEEEE. The variable domain in full, completed from reference TRBV5-6 and TRBJ1-2, reads DAGVTQSPTHLIKTRGQQVTLRCSPKSGHDTVSWYQQALGQGPQFIFQYYEEEERQRGNFPDRFSGHQFPNYSSELNVNALLLGDSALYLCASSLLSAGNYGYTFGSGTRLTVV.

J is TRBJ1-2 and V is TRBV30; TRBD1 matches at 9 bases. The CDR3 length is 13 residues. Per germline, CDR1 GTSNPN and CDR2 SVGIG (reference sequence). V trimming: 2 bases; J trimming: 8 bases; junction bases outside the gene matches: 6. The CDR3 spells CAWSTGQGYGYTF. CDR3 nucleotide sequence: TGTGCCTGGAGTACAGGACAGGGGTACGGCTACACCTTC.

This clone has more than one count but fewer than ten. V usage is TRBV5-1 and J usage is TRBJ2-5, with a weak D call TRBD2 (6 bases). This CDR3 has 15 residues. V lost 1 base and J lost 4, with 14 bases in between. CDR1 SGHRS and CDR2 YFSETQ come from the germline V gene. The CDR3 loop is CASSLMSGVGETQYF. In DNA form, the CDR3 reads TGCGCCAGCAGCTTGATGTCGGGGGTAGGAGAGACCCAGTACTTC.

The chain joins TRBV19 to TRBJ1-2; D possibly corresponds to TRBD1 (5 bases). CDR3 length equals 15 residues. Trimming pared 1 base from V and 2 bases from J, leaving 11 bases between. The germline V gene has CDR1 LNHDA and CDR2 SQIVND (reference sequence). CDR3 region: CASSIGATENYGYTF. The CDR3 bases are TGTGCCAGTAGTATAGGAGCGACAGAGAACTATGGCTACACCTTC.

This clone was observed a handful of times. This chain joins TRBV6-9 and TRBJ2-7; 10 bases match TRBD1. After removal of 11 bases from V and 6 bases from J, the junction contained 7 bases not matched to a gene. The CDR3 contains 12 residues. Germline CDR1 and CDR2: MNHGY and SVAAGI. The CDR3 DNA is TGTGCCCGGGACAGGGGTTGGGGCGAGCAGTACTTC. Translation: CARDRGWGEQYF.

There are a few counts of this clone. CDR3 region: CASSPPGSTYEQYF. The CDR3 bases are TGTGCCAGCAGCCCCCCGGGGAGTACCTACGAGCAGTACTTC. The chain couples TRBV7-9 to TRBJ2-7, with D tentatively TRBD2 (5 bases). In germline, CDR1 is SEHNR, CDR2 FQNEAQ (reference sequence). V was pared by 5 bases and J by 2 bases, with 13 bases between. The CDR3 is 14 amino acids.

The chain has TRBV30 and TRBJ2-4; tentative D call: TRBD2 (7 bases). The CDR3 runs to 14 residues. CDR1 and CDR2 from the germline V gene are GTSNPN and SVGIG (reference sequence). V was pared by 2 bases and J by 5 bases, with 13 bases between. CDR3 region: CAWSRGGSENIQYF. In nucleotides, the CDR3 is TGTGCCTGGAGTAGGGGGGGTAGTGAAAACATTCAGTACTTC.

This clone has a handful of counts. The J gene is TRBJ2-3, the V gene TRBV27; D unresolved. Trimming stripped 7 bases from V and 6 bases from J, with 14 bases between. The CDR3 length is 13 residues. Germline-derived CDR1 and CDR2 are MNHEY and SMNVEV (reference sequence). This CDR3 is CASTPSTHDTQYF. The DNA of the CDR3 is TGTGCCAGCACCCCATCGACACATGATACGCAGTATTTT.

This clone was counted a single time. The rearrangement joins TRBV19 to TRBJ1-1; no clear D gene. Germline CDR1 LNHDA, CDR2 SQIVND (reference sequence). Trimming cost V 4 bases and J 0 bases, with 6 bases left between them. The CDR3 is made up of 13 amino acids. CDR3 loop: CASSTIMNTEAFF. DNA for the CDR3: TGTGCCAGTAGTACTATTATGAACACTGAAGCTTTCTTT.

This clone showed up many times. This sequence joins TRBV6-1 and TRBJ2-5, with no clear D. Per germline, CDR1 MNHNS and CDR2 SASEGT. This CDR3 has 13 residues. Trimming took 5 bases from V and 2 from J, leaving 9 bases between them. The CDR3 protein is CASSLNWQETQYF. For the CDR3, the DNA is TGTGCCAGCAGTTTGAACTGGCAAGAGACCCAGTACTTC.

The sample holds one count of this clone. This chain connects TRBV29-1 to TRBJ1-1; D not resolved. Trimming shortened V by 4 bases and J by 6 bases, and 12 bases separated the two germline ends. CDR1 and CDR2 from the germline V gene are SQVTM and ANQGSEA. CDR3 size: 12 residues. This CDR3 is CSVGPSGAEAFF. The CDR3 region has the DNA TGCAGCGTTGGTCCAAGCGGTGCTGAAGCTTTCTTT. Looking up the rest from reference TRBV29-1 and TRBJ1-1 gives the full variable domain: SAVISQKPSRDICQRGTSLTIQCQVDSQVTMMFWYRQQPGQSLTLIATANQGSEATYESGFVIDKFPISRPNLTFSTLTVSNMSPEDSSIYLCSVGPSGAEAFFGQGTRLTVV.

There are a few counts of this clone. DNA of the CDR3: TGTGCCTGGAGTGCTACTAGCGGGTCTACTGGGGAGCTGTTTTTT. Encoded protein: CAWSATSGSTGELFF. The J gene is TRBJ2-2, the V gene TRBV30; 9 bases align to TRBD2. This CDR3 spans 15 amino acids. Germline CDR1 reads GTSNPN; CDR2 reads SVGIG (reference sequence). Unmatched junction bases numbered 8, after V lost 1 base and J lost 8 bases.

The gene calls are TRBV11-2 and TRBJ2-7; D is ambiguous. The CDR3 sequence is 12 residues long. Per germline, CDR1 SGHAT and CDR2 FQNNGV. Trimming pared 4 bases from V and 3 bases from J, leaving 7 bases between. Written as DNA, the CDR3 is TGTGCCAGCAGCTCCTTAGACTACGAGCAGTACTTC. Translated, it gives CASSSLDYEQYF. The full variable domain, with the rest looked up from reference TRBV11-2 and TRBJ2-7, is EAGVAQSPRYKIIEKRQSVAFWCNPISGHATLYWYQQILGQGPKLLIQFQNNGVVDDSQLPKDRFSAERLKGVDSTLKIQPAKLEDSAVYLCASSSLDYEQYFGPGTRLTVT.

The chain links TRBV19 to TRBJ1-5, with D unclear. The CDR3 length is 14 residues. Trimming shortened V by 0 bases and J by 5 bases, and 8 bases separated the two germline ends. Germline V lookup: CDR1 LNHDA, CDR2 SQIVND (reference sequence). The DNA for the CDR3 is TGTGCCAGTAGTATAGATCTCGAGGATCAGCCCCAGCATTTT. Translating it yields CASSIDLEDQPQHF.

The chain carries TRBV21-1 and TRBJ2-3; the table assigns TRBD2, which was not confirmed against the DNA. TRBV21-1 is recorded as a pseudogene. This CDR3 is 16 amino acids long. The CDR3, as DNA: TGTGCCTCCCCGGGGGTCCCCTCGAGGAACACAGATACGCAGTATTTT. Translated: CASPGVPSRNTDTQYF.

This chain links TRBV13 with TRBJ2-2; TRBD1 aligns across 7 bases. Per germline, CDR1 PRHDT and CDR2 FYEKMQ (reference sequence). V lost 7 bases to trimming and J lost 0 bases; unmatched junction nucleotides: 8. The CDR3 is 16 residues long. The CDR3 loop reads CASMIQGKANTGELFF. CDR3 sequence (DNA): TGTGCCAGCATGATACAGGGGAAGGCGAACACCGGGGAGCTGTTTTTT.

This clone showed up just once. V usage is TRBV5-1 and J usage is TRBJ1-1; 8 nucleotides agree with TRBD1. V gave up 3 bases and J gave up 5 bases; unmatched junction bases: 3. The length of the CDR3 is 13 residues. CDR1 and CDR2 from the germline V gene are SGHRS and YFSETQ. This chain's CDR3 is CASSYGQGTEAFF. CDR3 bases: TGCGCCAGCAGCTACGGACAGGGAACTGAAGCTTTCTTT.

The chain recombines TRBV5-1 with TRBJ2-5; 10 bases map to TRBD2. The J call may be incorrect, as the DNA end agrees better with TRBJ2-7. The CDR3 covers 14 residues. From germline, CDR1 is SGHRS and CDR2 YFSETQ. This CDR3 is CASTLAGGNYEQYF. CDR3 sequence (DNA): TGCGCCAGCACCTTAGCGGGGGGAAACTACGAGCAGTACTTC.

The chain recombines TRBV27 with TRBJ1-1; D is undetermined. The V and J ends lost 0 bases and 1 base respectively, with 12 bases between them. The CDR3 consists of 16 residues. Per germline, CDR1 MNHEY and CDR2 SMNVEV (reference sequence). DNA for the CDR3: TGTGCCAGCAGTTTATCGAAGGAGGTCTCGAACACTGAAGCTTTCTTT. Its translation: CASSLSKEVSNTEAFF.

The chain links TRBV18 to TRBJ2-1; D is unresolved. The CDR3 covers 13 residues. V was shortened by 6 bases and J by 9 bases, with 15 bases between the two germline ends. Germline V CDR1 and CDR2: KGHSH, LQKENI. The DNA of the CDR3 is TGTGCCAGCTCCCCCGGGTTGGATACTGAGCAGTTCTTC. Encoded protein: CASSPGLDTEQFF.

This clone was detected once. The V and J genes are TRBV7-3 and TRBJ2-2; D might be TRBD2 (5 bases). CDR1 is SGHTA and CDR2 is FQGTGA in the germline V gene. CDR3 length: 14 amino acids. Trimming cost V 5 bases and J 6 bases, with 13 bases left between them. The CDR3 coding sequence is TGTGCCAGCAGCCTCCCTAGCACCCCCGGGGAGCTGTTTTTT. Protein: CASSLPSTPGELFF.

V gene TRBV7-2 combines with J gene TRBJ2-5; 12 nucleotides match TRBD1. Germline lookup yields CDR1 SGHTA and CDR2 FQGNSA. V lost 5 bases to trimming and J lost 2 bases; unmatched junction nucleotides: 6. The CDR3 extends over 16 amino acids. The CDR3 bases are TGTGCCAGCAGCGAGGGGACAGGGGGCCTTCAAGAGACCCAGTACTTC. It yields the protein CASSEGTGGLQETQYF.

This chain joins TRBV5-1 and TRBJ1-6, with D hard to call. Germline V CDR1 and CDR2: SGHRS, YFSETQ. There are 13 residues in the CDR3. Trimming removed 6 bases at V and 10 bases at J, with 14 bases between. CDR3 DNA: TGCGCCAGCACCCCGGGTGGTTCCTCACCCCTCCACTTT. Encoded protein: CASTPGGSSPLHF.

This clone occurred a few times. CDR3 protein: CASRPPWGVSNEQFF. CDR3 nucleotide sequence: TGTGCCAGCAGGCCCCCTTGGGGGGTGAGCAATGAGCAGTTCTTC. The V gene is TRBV11-3, the J gene TRBJ2-1, with D perhaps TRBD2 (6 bases). From germline, CDR1 is SGHNT and CDR2 YENEEA. This CDR3 is 15 amino acids long. V lost 6 bases and J lost 6, with 18 bases in between.

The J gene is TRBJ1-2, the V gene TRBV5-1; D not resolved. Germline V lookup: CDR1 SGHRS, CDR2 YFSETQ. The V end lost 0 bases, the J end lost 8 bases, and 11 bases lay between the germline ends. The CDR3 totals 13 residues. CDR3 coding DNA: TGCGCCAGCAGCTTGGACTCGCTCGTGGGCTACACCTTC. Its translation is CASSLDSLVGYTF.